The clone carrying this TCR beta chain was found a few times. What it recognizes is unknown. The CDR3 has 15 amino acids. CDR1 and CDR2 (germline): SGDLS, YYNGEE. After removal of 3 bases from V and 5 bases from J, the junction contained 6 bases not matched to a gene. Reverse transcription of extracted RNA yielded cDNA, which provided the sequencing template. The data were produced by immunoSEQ multiplex PCR, yet TCRdb's version contains in-frame clones alone and is incomplete. This table holds approximately 210,000 clones, 66% found once. This record comes from a study of CD8+ T cells in alopecia areata. Study-wide background: Tofacitinib lasted 6 to 18 months, then 6 months off drug. Findings and limits, study-wide: Many expanded lesional clones persisted during tofacitinib (in both scalp and blood). The study found higher clonality in lesional than normal scalp, especially in alopecia totalis/universalis.

The treatment is: oral pan-JAK inhibitor, 5-10 mg twice daily. The investigators collected lesional scalp punch biopsies and peripheral blood from alopecia areata patients. The V call is TRBV9, the J call TRBJ1-2, with 11 bases matching TRBD1. The material sequenced was CD4+ T cells sorted from blood, taken around week 44, from a patient treated with tofacitinib. This TCR was recovered from a human donor with alopecia areata. The CDR3 here is CASSAGQGAGYGYTF. CDR3 DNA sequence: TGTGCCAGCAGCGCAGGACAGGGGGCTGGGTATGGCTACACCTTC.